This TCR beta chain came from a study of blood T cells in healthy people across ages. Trimming took 0 bases from V and 5 from J, leaving 13 bases between them. The CDR3 is 14 amino acids. Germline V gene lookup returns CDR1 SQVTM and CDR2 ANQGSEA. Primed by a sample-barcoded 5' primer and a J-beta primer mix, a second PCR proceeded for roughly 6 to 12 cycles. TCRdb recomputed calls from the 5' RACE reads with MiXCR, one row per CDR3 protein. Here the sample spans 1.2 million to 1.5 million distinct CDR3 sequences, roughly 40% being singletons. J is TRBJ1-2 and V is TRBV29-1; D remains ambiguous. Sequenced material: blood. The source of this sequence is a woman aged 18-35 years in good health. CDR3 protein: CSVEEVDGRYGYTF. DNA for the CDR3: TGCAGCGTTGAAGAAGTAGACGGTAGATATGGCTACACCTTC.